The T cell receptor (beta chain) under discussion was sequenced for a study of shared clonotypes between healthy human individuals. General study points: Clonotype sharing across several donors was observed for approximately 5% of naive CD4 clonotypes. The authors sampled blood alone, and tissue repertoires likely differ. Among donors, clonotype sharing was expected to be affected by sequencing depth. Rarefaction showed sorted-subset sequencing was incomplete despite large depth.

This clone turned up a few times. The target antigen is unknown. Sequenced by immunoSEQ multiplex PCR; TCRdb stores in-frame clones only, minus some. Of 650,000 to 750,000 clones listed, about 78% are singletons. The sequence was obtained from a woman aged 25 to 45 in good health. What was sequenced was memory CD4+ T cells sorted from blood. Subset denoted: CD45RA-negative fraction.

The CDR3 bases are TGCAGCGTTGAGTCCGATGTCAAGCAGTACTTC. Translating gives CSVESDVKQYF. The V call is TRBV29-1, the J call TRBJ2-7; the D is unclear. This CDR3 is built from 11 residues. With 3 bases removed from V and 8 bases from J, the gap between germline ends came to 11 bases. Germline V gene sequence: CDR1 SQVTM, CDR2 ANQGSEA.